This T cell receptor beta chain was observed in a study of CD8+ T cells in alopecia areata. Study background: Twice a day, 5 to 10 mg of oral tofacitinib was administered to treated patients. Affected scalp percentage set treated patients' severity scores. Study outcomes and limitations: There were also resident alphabeta T cells of normal skin sequenced in scalp samples. Many expanded lesional clones persisted in scalp and blood during tofacitinib.

As for treatment: oral pan-JAK inhibitor, 5-10 mg twice daily. Following extraction, RNA underwent reverse transcription to cDNA, which served as the sequencing template. Produced via immunoSEQ multiplex PCR; TCRdb's table is partial and in-frame only. The sample comprises under 350,000 clones, roughly 64% of which are singletons, and around 1.7% rests with the top ten. Deletions cut 6 bases from V and 10 bases from J, with 19 bases between. Per germline, CDR1 MNHEY and CDR2 SVGAGI. The CDR3 sequence is 14 residues long. To note about this clone: The target antigen is unknown.

The input for sequencing was CD4+ T cells sorted from blood, taken at week 24, from a patient treated with tofacitinib. The chain is built from TRBV6-5 and TRBJ2-1; weak D call: TRBD1 (6 bases). This sequence was found in a human donor with alopecia areata. CDR3 sequence: CASRKTLRGQEQFF. Here the CDR3 DNA reads TGTGCCAGCAGGAAGACTTTGAGGGGACAAGAGCAGTTCTTC.